The 29 T cell receptor beta chains reported below all come from one sample, sequenced in a study of blood T cell repertoires in COVID-19. Clones were sequenced by immunoSEQ multiplex PCR, and TCRdb holds only the in-frame ones, with some missing. Of 350,000 or so clones in the sample, 70% to 90% were seen once. Sequenced: peripheral blood. The receptors were gathered from a woman in her twenties or thirties with COVID-19, enrolled during active disease.

V usage is TRBV2 and J usage is TRBJ1-4, with 7 bases fitting TRBD1. The CDR3 consists of 15 residues. V lost 6 bases to trimming and J lost 3 bases; unmatched junction nucleotides: 7. The germline V gene encodes CDR1 SNHLY and CDR2 FYNNEI. CDR3 DNA: TGTGCCAGCAGCAACAACAGGGGTGCTAATGAAAAACTGTTTTTT. Its protein product is CASSNNRGANEKLFF.

The chain recombines TRBV6-5 with TRBJ1-5; D remains unclear. The CDR3 is 14 amino acids. CDR1 is MNHEY, CDR2 SVGAGI, per germline. The V gene lost 7 bases and the J gene lost 0 bases, with 10 bases spanning the gap. CDR3 protein: CASNNEYSNQPQHF. CDR3 nucleotides: TGTGCCAGCAACAATGAATATAGCAATCAGCCCCAGCATTTT.

The chain links TRBV19 to TRBJ1-5, with 7 bases aligning to TRBD1. Germline V CDR1 and CDR2: LNHDA, SQIVND (reference sequence). The CDR3 extends over 15 amino acids. The trim removed 5 bases at V and 5 bases at J, leaving 9 bases unmatched. The CDR3 region is CASSLGTAKYQPQHF. The CDR3 bases are TGTGCCAGTAGTCTGGGGACAGCTAAATATCAGCCCCAGCATTTT.

This sequence joins TRBV6-2 or TRBV6-3 and TRBJ2-7; 10 bases are shared with TRBD1. J lost 4 bases, V lost 5 bases, and 8 bases had no gene match. The germline V gene encodes CDR1 MNHEY and CDR2 SVGEGT. The CDR3 runs 15 residues. The CDR3 coding sequence is TGTGCCAGCAGTGACATGACAGGGGGCCGGTACGAGCAGTACTTC. The encoded protein is CASSDMTGGRYEQYF.

V gene TRBV7-9 combines with J gene TRBJ2-1, with TRBD1 matching over 7 bases. V lost 5 bases and J lost 2; bases outside the gene matches: 9. CDR1 is SEHNR, CDR2 FQNEAQ, per germline (reference sequence). The CDR3 has 16 residues. The CDR3 is CASSPPRGQPYNEQFF. CDR3 in DNA: TGTGCCAGCAGCCCACCCCGGGGACAGCCCTACAATGAGCAGTTCTTC.

The CDR3 bases are TGCGCCAGCAGCCCGGAGCTAGCGACTGGAAACATTCAGTACTTC. Protein product: CASSPELATGNIQYF. This chain connects TRBV5-1 to TRBJ2-4, with D maybe TRBD2 (6 bases). V lost 4 bases, J lost 6 bases, and 17 bases lay in between. Germline lookup yields CDR1 SGHRS and CDR2 YFSETQ. This CDR3 comprises 15 residues.

The chain joins TRBV11-2 to TRBJ1-4; no firm D call. Germline-derived CDR1 and CDR2 are SGHAT and FQNNGV. The germline V and J ends were trimmed by 5 bases and 3 bases, with 13 bases remaining between them. The CDR3 contains 15 residues. CDR3 residues: CASSDPGKANEKLFF. CDR3 DNA sequence: TGTGCCAGCAGCGATCCGGGAAAGGCTAATGAAAAACTGTTTTTT.

This sequence joins TRBV6-5 and TRBJ2-1; TRBD1 matches at 8 bases. This CDR3 is built from 14 residues. J lost 6 bases, V lost 7 bases, and 8 bases had no gene match. Germline CDR1 reads MNHEY; CDR2 reads SVGAGI. This CDR3 reads CASTSGQDPNEQFF. Here the CDR3 DNA reads TGTGCCAGCACCTCGGGACAGGACCCCAATGAGCAGTTCTTC.

This clone turned up a few times. The gene calls are TRBV5-5 and TRBJ1-2; TRBD1 matches 8 bases. The CDR3 has 13 residues. Germline V gene data show CDR1 as SGHKS and CDR2 as YYEKEE (reference sequence). V lost 3 bases to trimming and J lost 3 bases; unmatched junction nucleotides: 1. The CDR3 loop reads CASSWGQDYGYTF. CDR3 nucleotide sequence: TGTGCCAGCAGCTGGGGACAGGACTATGGCTACACCTTC.

This clone was found a few times. The J gene is TRBJ1-2, the V gene TRBV5-4; possibly TRBD1 for D (6 bases). This CDR3 has 14 amino acids. Trimming stripped 2 bases from V and 6 bases from J, with 14 bases between. Germline loops: CDR1 SGHNT, CDR2 YYREEE (reference sequence). The CDR3 DNA is TGTGCCAGCAGCTTTGGCAGGGGCGTCGATGGCTACACCTTC. Encoded protein: CASSFGRGVDGYTF.

V and J are TRBV3-1 (or the pseudogene TRBV3-2) and TRBJ1-2; tentatively, D is TRBD1 (6 bases). The CDR3 spans 14 residues. Germline CDR1 LGHDT, CDR2 YNNKEL (reference sequence). V was cut by 4 bases and J by 8 bases, with 17 bases left in between. For the CDR3, the DNA is TGTGCCAGCAGCCCGTTGACAGGTGCGGAGGGCTACACCTTC. It specifies CASSPLTGAEGYTF.

This clone came up once. The chain recombines TRBV5-4 with TRBJ2-1; maybe TRBD2 (5 bases). CDR1 SGHNT and CDR2 YYREEE come from the germline V gene (reference sequence). CDR3 size: 14 residues. The V end was cut by 3 bases, the J end by 10 bases, with 17 bases between. Here the CDR3 reads CASSSGEGAREQFF. The CDR3 nucleotides read TGTGCCAGCAGCTCGGGCGAGGGTGCGAGGGAGCAGTTCTTC.

The chain uses TRBV11-2 and TRBJ1-2; 12 nucleotides align to TRBD1. Germline CDR1 and CDR2: SGHAT and FQNNGV. J lost 7 bases, V lost 2 bases, and 11 bases had no gene match. This CDR3 is built from 17 residues. The CDR3 spells CASSLSPGTGGASGYTF. The CDR3 DNA reads as TGTGCCAGCAGCTTAAGCCCGGGGACAGGGGGCGCTTCTGGCTACACCTTC.

The gene calls are TRBV5-1 and TRBJ2-7, with 7 bases aligning to TRBD1. The germline V gene encodes CDR1 SGHRS and CDR2 YFSETQ. J gave up 5 bases and V 4 bases, and 9 bases lay outside the gene matches. The CDR3 length is 14 residues. CDR3 loop: CASSIDRAFNEQYF. CDR3 DNA: TGCGCCAGCAGCATCGACAGGGCGTTCAACGAGCAGTACTTC.

This chain links TRBV27 with TRBJ2-1; TRBD1 is a possible D gene (6 bases). CDR1 and CDR2 (germline): MNHEY, SMNVEV (reference sequence). V lost 3 bases to trimming and J lost 3 bases, with 15 bases between them. The CDR3 contains 16 residues. CDR3 DNA sequence: TGTGCCAGCAGTTTGGGCCCTACGGACAGCTACAATGAGCAGTTCTTC. Translation: CASSLGPTDSYNEQFF.

The V gene is TRBV11-2, the J gene TRBJ2-2; the D gene is possibly TRBD2 (6 bases). The V gene's germline CDR1 is SGHAT and CDR2 FQNNGV. This CDR3 spans 15 amino acids. V lost 5 bases, J lost 5 bases, and 15 bases lay in between. CDR3 amino acids: CASSRAGWLTGELFF. DNA for the CDR3: TGTGCCAGCAGCCGGGCGGGGTGGCTTACCGGGGAGCTGTTTTTT. Using reference TRBV11-2 and TRBJ2-2 for the parts outside the CDR3, the full variable domain is EAGVAQSPRYKIIEKRQSVAFWCNPISGHATLYWYQQILGQGPKLLIQFQNNGVVDDSQLPKDRFSAERLKGVDSTLKIQPAKLEDSAVYLCASSRAGWLTGELFFGEGSRLTVL.

This clone was observed once. J is TRBJ2-1 and V is TRBV7-2; 9 bases align to TRBD2. Germline V lookup: CDR1 SGHTA, CDR2 FQGNSA. Trimming removed 1 base from V and 7 bases from J; junction bases left unmatched: 8. This CDR3 contains 16 residues. For the CDR3, the DNA is TGTGCCAGCAGCTTAGTAGGCGGGGGGGCCTCTAATGAGCAGTTCTTC. It specifies CASSLVGGGASNEQFF.

This clone is a singleton in its sample. Other DNA sequences from this sample encode an identical CDR3 as well. In DNA form, the CDR3 reads TGTGCCAGCAGCCGACAGGGGCTGAACACTGAAGCTTTCTTT. As protein: CASSRQGLNTEAFF. The gene calls are TRBV3-1 (or the pseudogene TRBV3-2) and TRBJ1-1; TRBD1 matches at 8 bases. The length of the CDR3 is 14 residues. V lost 4 bases, J lost 0 bases, and 1 base stayed unmatched. Germline CDR1 LGHDT, CDR2 YNNKEL (reference sequence).

V usage is TRBV28 and J usage is TRBJ2-1; D remains unclear. The ends were cut back, 4 bases at V and 10 bases at J, with 14 bases in the middle. This CDR3 is built from 13 residues. Germline assignment: CDR1 MDHEN and CDR2 SYDVKM. The CDR3 DNA is TGTGCCAGCAGTTCGTCGACACCTCCGGAGCAGTTCTTC. Its protein product is CASSSSTPPEQFF.

This chain joins TRBV2 and TRBJ2-5, with 9 nucleotides matching TRBD1. CDR1 is SNHLY and CDR2 is FYNNEI in the germline V gene. With 7 bases clipped from V and 0 bases from J, the junction kept 12 bases outside the gene matches. This CDR3 comprises 17 residues. The CDR3 DNA reads TGTGCCAGCAACCGACAGGGGGGCCCGGGGTACCAAGAGACCCAGTACTTC. This gives the protein CASNRQGGPGYQETQYF.

This clone appeared a single time. This rearrangement joins TRBV28 to TRBJ1-1; 10 positions agree with TRBD1. The length of the CDR3 is 17 residues. CDR1 is MDHEN, CDR2 SYDVKM, per germline. The J segment lost 4 bases and the V segment lost 1 base, leaving 9 bases of the junction unmatched. The CDR3 loop is CASSLLRTGGFSTEAFF. In nucleotides, the CDR3 is TGTGCCAGCAGTTTATTAAGGACAGGGGGGTTCAGCACTGAAGCTTTCTTT. The entire variable domain, with the rest obtained from reference TRBV28 and TRBJ1-1, is as follows: DVKVTQSSRYLVKRTGEKVFLECVQDMDHENMFWYRQDPGLGLRLIYFSYDVKMKEKGDIPEGYSVSREKKERFSLILESASTNQTSMYLCASSLLRTGGFSTEAFFGQGTRLTVV.

V is TRBV3-1 (or the pseudogene TRBV3-2) and J is TRBJ1-2, with D perhaps matching TRBD1 (6 bases). CDR1 LGHDT and CDR2 YNNKEL come from the germline V gene (reference sequence). V lost 2 bases to trimming and J lost 7 bases, with 14 bases between them. This CDR3 region has 14 residues. The CDR3 nucleotides are TGTGCCAGCAGCCAAAGCCGGGGGGGGCTTGGCTACACCTTC. Amino acids: CASSQSRGGLGYTF.

J is TRBJ1-3 and V is TRBV5-1, with D unclear. This CDR3 comprises 16 residues. The V end lost 0 bases, the J end lost 4 bases, and 14 bases lay between the germline ends. Germline V gene data show CDR1 as SGHRS and CDR2 as YFSETQ. CDR3 sequence: CASSLDVPSVGNTIYF. The CDR3 region has the DNA TGCGCCAGCAGCTTGGATGTTCCGTCAGTCGGAAACACCATATATTTT.

This clone was recorded once. The chain combines TRBV6-5 with TRBJ1-3; no reliable D call. Germline CDR1 reads MNHEY; CDR2 reads SVGAGI. The CDR3 runs to 16 residues. The germline V and J ends were trimmed by 0 bases and 2 bases, with 11 bases remaining between them. The DNA of the CDR3 is TGTGCCAGCAGTTACTCGAAGCTCCCGCCTGGAAACACCATATATTTT. Residues: CASSYSKLPPGNTIYF.

The chain has TRBV24-1 and TRBJ2-7, with 9 positions matching TRBD2. The CDR3 runs 16 residues. Germline V lookup: CDR1 KGHDR, CDR2 SFDVKD. The J segment lost 3 bases and the V segment lost 3 bases, leaving 8 bases of the junction unmatched. The CDR3 DNA follows: TGTGCCACCAGTGATATCGCAGCGGGGGGAATCTACGAGCAGTACTTC. It translates to CATSDIAAGGIYEQYF.

The chain carries TRBV3-1 (or the pseudogene TRBV3-2) and TRBJ2-5; 9 nucleotides agree with TRBD2. This CDR3 has 16 residues. The V gene's germline CDR1 is LGHDT and CDR2 YNNKEL (reference sequence). J was trimmed by 4 bases and V by 4 bases; bases with no gene match: 10. As DNA, the CDR3 is TGTGCCAGCAGCCCTAATAGCGGGGGTCCCGGAGAGACCCAGTACTTC. Protein product: CASSPNSGGPGETQYF.

This chain joins TRBV6-5 and TRBJ1-2; TRBD1 agrees at 7 bases. V shed 5 bases, J shed 5 bases, and the junction held 5 bases outside the gene matches. Germline loops: CDR1 MNHEY, CDR2 SVGAGI. This CDR3 is built from 13 residues. Here the CDR3 DNA reads TGTGCCAGCAGTATAACGACAGGGTATGGCTACACCTTC. Amino acid sequence: CASSITTGYGYTF.

CDR3 nucleotide sequence: TGTGCCAGCACTGGACAGGGGGCTAGAGGCTACACCTTC. This encodes CASTGQGARGYTF. The chain employs TRBV2 and TRBJ1-2, with TRBD1 matching over 11 bases. Germline V gene data show CDR1 as SNHLY and CDR2 as FYNNEI. The V gene end was trimmed by 7 bases and the J gene end by 8 bases; junction bases not matched to a gene: 6. This CDR3 is 13 amino acids long. The full variable domain, its missing parts supplied by reference TRBV2 and TRBJ1-2, is EPEVTQTPSHQVTQMGQEVILRCVPISNHLYFYWYRQILGQKVEFLVSFYNNEISEKSEIFDDQFSVERPDGSNFTLKIRSTKLEDSAMYFCASTGQGARGYTFGSGTRLTVV.

Remarks on this clone: This same CDR3 is encoded by further DNA sequences in the sample. The V call is TRBV29-1, the J call TRBJ1-2; 10 positions match TRBD1. From germline, CDR1 is SQVTM and CDR2 ANQGSEA. The CDR3 totals 13 residues. Trimming took 6 bases from V and 5 from J; bases not matched to a gene: 6. The CDR3 DNA reads as TGCAGCGTCAGGACAGGGGGAAGTTATGGCTACACCTTC. As protein: CSVRTGGSYGYTF.